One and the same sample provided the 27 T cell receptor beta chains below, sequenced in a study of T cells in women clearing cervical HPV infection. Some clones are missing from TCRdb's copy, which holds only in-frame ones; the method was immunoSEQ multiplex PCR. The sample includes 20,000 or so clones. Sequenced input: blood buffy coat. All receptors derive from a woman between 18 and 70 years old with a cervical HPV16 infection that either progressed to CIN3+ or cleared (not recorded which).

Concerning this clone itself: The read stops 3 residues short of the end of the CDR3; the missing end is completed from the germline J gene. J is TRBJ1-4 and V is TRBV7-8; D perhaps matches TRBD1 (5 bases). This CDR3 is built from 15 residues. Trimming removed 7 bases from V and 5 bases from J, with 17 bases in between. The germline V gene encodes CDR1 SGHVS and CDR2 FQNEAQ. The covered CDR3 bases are TGTGCCAGCACCATGGCGGGGCCAGGGAATGAAAAA. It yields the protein CASTMAGPGNEK. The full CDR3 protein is CASTMAGPGNEKLFF.

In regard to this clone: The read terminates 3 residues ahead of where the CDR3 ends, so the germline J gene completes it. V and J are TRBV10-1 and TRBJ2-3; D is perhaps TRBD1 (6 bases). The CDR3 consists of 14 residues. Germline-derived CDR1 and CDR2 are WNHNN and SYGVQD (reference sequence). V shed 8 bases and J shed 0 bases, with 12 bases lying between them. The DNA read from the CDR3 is TGCGCCAGCGGCTTGACAGGAAGCACAGATACG. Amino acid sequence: CASGLTGSTDT. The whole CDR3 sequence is CASGLTGSTDTQYF.

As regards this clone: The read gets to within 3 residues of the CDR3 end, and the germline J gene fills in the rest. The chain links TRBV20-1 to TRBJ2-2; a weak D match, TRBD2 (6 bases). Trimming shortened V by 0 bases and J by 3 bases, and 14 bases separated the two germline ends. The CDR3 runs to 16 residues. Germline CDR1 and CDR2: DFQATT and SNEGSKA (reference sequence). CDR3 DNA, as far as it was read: TGCAGTGCTAGAGAGAACCTTCGCGGGGACACCGGGGAG. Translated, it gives CSARENLRGDTGE. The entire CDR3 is CSARENLRGDTGELFF.

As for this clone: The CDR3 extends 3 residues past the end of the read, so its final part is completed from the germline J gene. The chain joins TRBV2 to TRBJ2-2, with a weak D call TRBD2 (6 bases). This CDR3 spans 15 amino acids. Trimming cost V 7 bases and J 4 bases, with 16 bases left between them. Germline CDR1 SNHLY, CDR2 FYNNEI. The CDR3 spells CASMKGAGPTGELFF. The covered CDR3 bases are TGTGCCAGCATGAAGGGAGCGGGCCCCACCGGGGAG.

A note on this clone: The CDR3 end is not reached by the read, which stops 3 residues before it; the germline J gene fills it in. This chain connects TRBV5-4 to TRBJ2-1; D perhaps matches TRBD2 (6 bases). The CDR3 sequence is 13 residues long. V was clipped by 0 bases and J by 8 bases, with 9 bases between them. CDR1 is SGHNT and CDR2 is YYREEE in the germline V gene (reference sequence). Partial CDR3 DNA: TGTGCCAGCAGCTTGGTTGTAGCGGATGAG. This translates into CASSLVVADE. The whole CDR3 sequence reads CASSLVVADEQFF.

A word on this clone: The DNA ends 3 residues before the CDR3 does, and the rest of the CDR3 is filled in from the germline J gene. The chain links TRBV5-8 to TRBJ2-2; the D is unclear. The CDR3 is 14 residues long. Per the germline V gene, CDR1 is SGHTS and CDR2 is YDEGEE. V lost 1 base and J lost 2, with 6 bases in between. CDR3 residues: CASSLLANTGELFF. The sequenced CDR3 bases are TGTGCCAGCAGCTTGTTAGCTAACACCGGGGAG.

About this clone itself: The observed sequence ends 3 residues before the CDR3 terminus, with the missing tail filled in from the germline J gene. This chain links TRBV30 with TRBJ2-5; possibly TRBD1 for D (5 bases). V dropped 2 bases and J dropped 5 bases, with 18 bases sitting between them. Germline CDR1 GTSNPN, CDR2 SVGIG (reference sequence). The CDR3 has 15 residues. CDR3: CAWSTLQGMGETQYF. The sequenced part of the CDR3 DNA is TGTGCCTGGAGTACCCTCCAGGGAATGGGCGAGACC.

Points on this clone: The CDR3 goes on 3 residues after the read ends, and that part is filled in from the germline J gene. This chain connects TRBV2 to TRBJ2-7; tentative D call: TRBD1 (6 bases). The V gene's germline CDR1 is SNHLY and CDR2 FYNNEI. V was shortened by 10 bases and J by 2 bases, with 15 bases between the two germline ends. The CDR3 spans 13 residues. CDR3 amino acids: CAIQGTIPYEQYF. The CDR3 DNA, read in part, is TGTGCCATCCAGGGGACGATCCCCTACGAG.

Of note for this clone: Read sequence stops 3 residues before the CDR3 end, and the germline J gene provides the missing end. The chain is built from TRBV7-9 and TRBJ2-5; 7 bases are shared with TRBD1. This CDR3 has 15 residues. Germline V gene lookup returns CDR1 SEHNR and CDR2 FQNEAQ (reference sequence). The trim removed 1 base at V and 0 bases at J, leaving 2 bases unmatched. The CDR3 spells CASSLGDRDQETQYF. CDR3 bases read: TGTGCCAGCAGCTTAGGGGACAGAGACCAAGAGACC. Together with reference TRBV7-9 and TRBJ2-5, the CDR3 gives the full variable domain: DTGVSQNPRHKITKRGQNVTFRCDPISEHNRLYWYRQTLGQGPEFLTYFQNEAQLEKSRLLSDRFSAERPKGSFSTLEIQRTEQGDSAMYLCASSLGDRDQETQYFGPGTRLLVL.

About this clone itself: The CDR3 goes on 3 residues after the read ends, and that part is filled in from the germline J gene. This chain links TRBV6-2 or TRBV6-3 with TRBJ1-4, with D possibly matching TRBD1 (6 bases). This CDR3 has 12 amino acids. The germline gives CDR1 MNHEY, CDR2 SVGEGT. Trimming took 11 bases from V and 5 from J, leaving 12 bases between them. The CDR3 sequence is CASGHPNEKLFF. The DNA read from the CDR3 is TGTGCCTCGGGACATCCCAATGAAAAA.

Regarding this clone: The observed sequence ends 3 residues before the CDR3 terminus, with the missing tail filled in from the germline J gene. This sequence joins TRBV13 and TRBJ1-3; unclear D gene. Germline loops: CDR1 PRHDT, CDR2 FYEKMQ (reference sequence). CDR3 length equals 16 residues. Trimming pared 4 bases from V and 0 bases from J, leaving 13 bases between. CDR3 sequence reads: CASSYDRAGSGNTIYF. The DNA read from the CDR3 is TGTGCCAGCAGCTACGATAGGGCAGGCTCTGGAAACACC.

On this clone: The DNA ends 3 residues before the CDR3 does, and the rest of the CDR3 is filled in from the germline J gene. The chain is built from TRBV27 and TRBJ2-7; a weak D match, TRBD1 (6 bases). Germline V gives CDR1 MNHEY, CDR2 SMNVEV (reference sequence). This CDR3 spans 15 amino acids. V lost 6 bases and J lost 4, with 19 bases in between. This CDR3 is CASSSLQGMAYEQYF. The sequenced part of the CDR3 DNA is TGTGCCAGCAGCAGCCTTCAGGGGATGGCGTACGAG.

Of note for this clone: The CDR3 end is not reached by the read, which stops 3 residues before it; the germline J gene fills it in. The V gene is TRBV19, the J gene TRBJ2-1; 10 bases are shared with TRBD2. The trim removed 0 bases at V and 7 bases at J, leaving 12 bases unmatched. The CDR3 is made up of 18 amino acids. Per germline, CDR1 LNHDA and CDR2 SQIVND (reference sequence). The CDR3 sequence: CASSIDRLAGVMGNEQFF. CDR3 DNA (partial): TGTGCCAGTAGTATAGATCGTCTAGCGGGAGTCATGGGGAATGAG.

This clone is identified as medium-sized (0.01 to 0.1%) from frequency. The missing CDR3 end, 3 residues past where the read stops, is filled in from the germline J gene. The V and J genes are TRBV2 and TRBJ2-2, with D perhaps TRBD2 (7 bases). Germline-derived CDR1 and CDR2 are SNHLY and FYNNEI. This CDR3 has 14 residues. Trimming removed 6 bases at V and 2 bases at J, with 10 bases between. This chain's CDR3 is CASRGGPNTGELFF. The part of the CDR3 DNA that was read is TGTGCCAGCAGGGGGGGGCCCAACACCGGGGAG.

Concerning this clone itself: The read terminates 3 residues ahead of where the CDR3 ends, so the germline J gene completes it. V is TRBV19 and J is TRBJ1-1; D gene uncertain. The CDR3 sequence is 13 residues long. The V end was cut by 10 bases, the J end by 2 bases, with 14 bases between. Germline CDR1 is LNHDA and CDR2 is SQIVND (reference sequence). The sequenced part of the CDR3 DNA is TGTGCCACGAACAGCCGCGTAAACACTGAA. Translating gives CATNSRVNTE. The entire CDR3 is CATNSRVNTEAFF.

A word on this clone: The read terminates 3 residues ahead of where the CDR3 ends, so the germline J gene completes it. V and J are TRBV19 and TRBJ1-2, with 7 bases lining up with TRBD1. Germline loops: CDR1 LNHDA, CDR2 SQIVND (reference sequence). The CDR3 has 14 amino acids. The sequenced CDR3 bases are TGTGCCAGTAGAAGCCGACAGGGAACCTACGAC. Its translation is CASRSRQGTYD. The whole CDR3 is CASRSRQGTYDYTF. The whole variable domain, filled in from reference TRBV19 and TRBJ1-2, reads DGGITQSPKYLFRKEGQNVTLSCEQNLNHDAMYWYRQDPGQGLRLIYYSQIVNDFQKGDIAEGYSVSREKKESFPLTVTSAQKNPTAFYLCASRSRQGTYDYTFGSGTRLTVV.

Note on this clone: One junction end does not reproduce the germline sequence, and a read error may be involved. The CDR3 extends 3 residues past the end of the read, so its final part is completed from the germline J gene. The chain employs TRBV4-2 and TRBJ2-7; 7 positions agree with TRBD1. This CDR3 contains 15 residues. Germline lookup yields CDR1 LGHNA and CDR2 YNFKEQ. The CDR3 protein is CASSHSTGRTYEQYF. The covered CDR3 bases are TGCGCCAGCAGCCACTCGACAGGGCGGACCTACGAG.

CDR3 DNA, as far as it was read: TGCGCCAGCAGCTTGGCGGGGACACACCAAGAGACC. It specifies CASSLAGTHQET. The complete CDR3 protein is CASSLAGTHQETQYF. The chain has TRBV5-1 and TRBJ2-5; a weak D match, TRBD1 (6 bases). The read halts 3 residues ahead of the CDR3 end, with the missing end drawn from the germline J gene. Trimming stripped 0 bases from V and 0 bases from J, with 9 bases between. Germline-derived CDR1 and CDR2 are SGHRS and YFSETQ. The CDR3 sequence is 15 residues long.

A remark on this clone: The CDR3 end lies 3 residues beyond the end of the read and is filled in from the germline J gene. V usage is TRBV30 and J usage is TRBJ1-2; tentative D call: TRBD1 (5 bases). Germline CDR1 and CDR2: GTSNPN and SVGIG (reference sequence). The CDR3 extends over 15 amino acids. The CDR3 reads CAWSPPGYGFMGYTF. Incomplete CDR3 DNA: TGTGCCTGGAGTCCGCCAGGGTACGGCTTTATGGGG.

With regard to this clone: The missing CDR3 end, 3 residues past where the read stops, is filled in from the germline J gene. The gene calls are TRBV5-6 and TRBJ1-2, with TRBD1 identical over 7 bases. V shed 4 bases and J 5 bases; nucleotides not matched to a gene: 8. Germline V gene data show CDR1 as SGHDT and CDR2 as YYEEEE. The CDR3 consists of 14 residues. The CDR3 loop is CASSLGDSGYGYTF. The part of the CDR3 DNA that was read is TGTGCCAGCAGCCTGGGGGACAGCGGATATGGC.

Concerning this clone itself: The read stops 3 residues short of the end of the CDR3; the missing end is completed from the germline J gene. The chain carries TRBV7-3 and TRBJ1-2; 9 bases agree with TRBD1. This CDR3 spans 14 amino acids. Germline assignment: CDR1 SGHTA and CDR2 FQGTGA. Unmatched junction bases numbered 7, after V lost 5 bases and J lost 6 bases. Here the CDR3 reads CASSPSGQGNGYTF. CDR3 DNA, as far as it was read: TGTGCCAGCAGCCCCTCGGGACAGGGAAATGGC.

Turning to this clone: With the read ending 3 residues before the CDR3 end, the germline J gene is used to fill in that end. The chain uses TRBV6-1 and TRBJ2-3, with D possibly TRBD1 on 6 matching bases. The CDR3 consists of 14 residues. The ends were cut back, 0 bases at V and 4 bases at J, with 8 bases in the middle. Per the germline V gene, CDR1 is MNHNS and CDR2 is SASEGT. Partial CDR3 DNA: TGTGCCAGCAGTGAAGCGCCAGGGGCAGATACG. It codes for CASSEAPGADT. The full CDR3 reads CASSEAPGADTQYF.

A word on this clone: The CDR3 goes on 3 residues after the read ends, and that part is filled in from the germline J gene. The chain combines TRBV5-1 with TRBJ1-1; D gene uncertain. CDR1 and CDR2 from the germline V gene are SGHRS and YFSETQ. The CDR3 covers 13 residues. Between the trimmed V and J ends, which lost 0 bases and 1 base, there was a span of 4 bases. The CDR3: CASSLVRNTEAFF. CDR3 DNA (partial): TGCGCCAGCAGCTTGGTCCGGAACACTGAA.

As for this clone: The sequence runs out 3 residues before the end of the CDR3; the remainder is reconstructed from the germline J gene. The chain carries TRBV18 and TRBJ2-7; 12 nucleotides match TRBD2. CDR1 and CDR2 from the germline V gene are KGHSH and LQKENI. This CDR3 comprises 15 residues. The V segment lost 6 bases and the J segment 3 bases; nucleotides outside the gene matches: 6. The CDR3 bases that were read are TGTGCCAGCTCGACGGGACTAGCGGGTAACTACGAG. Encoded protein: CASSTGLAGNYE. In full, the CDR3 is CASSTGLAGNYEQYF.

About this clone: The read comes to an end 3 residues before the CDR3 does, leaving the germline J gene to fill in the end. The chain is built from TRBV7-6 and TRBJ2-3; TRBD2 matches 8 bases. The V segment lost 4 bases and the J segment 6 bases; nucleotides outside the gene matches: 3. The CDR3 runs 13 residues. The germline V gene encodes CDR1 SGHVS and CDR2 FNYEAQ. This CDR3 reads CASSYRGGDTQYF. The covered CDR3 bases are TGTGCCAGCAGCTATCGCGGGGGGGATACG.

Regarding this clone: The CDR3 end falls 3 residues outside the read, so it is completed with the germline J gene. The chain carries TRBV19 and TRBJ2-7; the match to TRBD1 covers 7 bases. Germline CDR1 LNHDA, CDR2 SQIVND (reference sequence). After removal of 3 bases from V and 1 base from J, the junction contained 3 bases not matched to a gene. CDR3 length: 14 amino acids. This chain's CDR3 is CASSINRGSYEQYF. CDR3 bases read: TGTGCCAGTAGTATTAACAGGGGATCCTACGAG.

CDR3 protein: CASSELAGGPNEQFF. The covered CDR3 bases are TGTGCCAGCAGTGAACTAGCGGGAGGACCCAATGAG. The V call is TRBV6-1, the J call TRBJ2-1, with TRBD2 matching 11 bases. The read terminates 3 residues before the CDR3 end, so the remaining end is supplied by the germline J gene. The J segment lost 6 bases and the V segment lost 2 bases, leaving 3 bases of the junction unmatched. From germline, CDR1 is MNHNS and CDR2 SASEGT. The CDR3 is 15 residues long.